These 18 T cell receptor beta chains were all obtained from the same sample, sequenced in a study of T cells in Graves' hyperthyroidism and ophthalmopathy. RNA transcripts gave rise to amplified TCR beta CDR3 regions. The HTBI set primed first-round TCR CDR3 RT-PCR. In TCRdb, the multiplex PCR reads were re-called with MiXCR into one record per CDR3 protein. This table has 600,000 or so distinct CDR3 sequences, more than 13% appearing once. Sequencing was performed on blood. The receptors derive from a woman aged 18 to 35 with Graves' ophthalmopathy.

This clonotype was seen ten or more times. The chain carries TRBV7-8 and TRBJ2-3; 10 nucleotides line up with TRBD2. V was pared by 2 bases and J by 0 bases, with 5 bases of the junction left unmatched. The CDR3 totals 17 residues. CDR1 is SGHVS, CDR2 FQNEAQ, per germline. The DNA for the CDR3 is TGTGCCAGCAGCTTATGGGTGACTAGCGGGAGCACAGATACGCAGTATTTT. This gives the protein CASSLWVTSGSTDTQYF.

This clonotype was seen repeatedly, ten times or more. This chain connects TRBV2 to TRBJ2-1, with D tentatively TRBD1 (6 bases). This CDR3 spans 16 amino acids. Germline assignment: CDR1 SNHLY and CDR2 FYNNEI. Trimming took 5 bases from V and 0 from J, leaving 14 bases between them. The CDR3 spells CASSHGLQGSYNEQFF. CDR3 bases: TGTGCCAGCAGTCACGGTCTACAGGGCTCCTACAATGAGCAGTTCTTC. The full variable domain, rest sourced from reference TRBV2 and TRBJ2-1, is EPEVTQTPSHQVTQMGQEVILRCVPISNHLYFYWYRQILGQKVEFLVSFYNNEISEKSEIFDDQFSVERPDGSNFTLKIRSTKLEDSAMYFCASSHGLQGSYNEQFFGPGTRLTVL.

This clonotype occurred a few times. This rearrangement joins TRBV9 to TRBJ1-3; tentative D call: TRBD1 (6 bases). The germline CDR1 and CDR2 sequences are SGDLS and YYNGEE. V was trimmed by 4 bases and J by 3 bases, leaving 11 bases between them. This CDR3 has 14 residues. Written as DNA, the CDR3 is TGTGCCAGCAGCCCCCAGGGGAATGGAAACACCATATATTTT. This codes for CASSPQGNGNTIYF.

This clonotype was seen at least ten times. The rearrangement links TRBV30 to TRBJ2-1; a possible D gene is TRBD2 (6 bases). In germline, CDR1 is GTSNPN, CDR2 SVGIG (reference sequence). V was clipped by 2 bases and J by 9 bases, with 20 bases between them. CDR3 size: 15 residues. The CDR3 DNA reads as TGTGCCTGGAGTATGGCGGGATCCCTGAACGCTGAGCAGTTCTTC. Translating gives CAWSMAGSLNAEQFF.

This clonotype was detected ten times or more. V usage is TRBV12-3 or TRBV12-4 and J usage is TRBJ2-7; D may be TRBD1 (7 bases). The CDR3 is made up of 17 amino acids. V lost 3 bases to trimming and J lost 5 bases, with 23 bases between them. This CDR3 is CASSLGGPGQLGDEQYF. The CDR3 DNA reads TGTGCCAGCAGTTTGGGGGGTCCGGGACAGCTTGGCGACGAGCAGTACTTC.

The chain is built from TRBV20-1 and TRBJ1-2; D is unresolved. CDR1 DFQATT and CDR2 SNEGSKA come from the germline V gene (reference sequence). Trimming stripped 0 bases from V and 6 bases from J, with 14 bases between. The CDR3 runs 14 residues. The chain's CDR3 is CSARDRTRRDGYTF. In DNA form, the CDR3 reads TGCAGTGCTAGAGATAGGACTCGGAGGGATGGCTACACCTTC.

This clonotype was picked up many times. The rearrangement uses TRBV28 and TRBJ2-5, with a tentative D call TRBD1 (6 bases). The CDR3 loop spans 11 amino acids. Trimming shortened V by 6 bases and J by 10 bases, and 12 bases separated the two germline ends. Germline assignment: CDR1 MDHEN and CDR2 SYDVKM. This chain's CDR3 is CASRNYRVQYF. The CDR3 DNA is TGTGCCAGCAGGAACTACAGGGTCCAGTACTTC.

As regards this clonotype: A much larger clone differs from this one at a single base, so this may be a read error. The genes are TRBV5-1 and TRBJ1-4; a possible D gene is TRBD1 (5 bases). This CDR3 region has 14 residues. In germline, CDR1 is SGHRS, CDR2 YFSETQ. This CDR3 reads CASSLLRDGEKLVF. Written as DNA, the CDR3 is TGCGCCAGCAGCTTGCTCAGGGACGGTGAAAAACTGGTTTTT. Together with reference TRBV5-1 and TRBJ1-4, the CDR3 gives the full variable domain: KAGVTQTPRYLIKTRGQQVTLSCSPISGHRSVSWYQQTPGQGLQFLFEYFSETQRNKGNFPGRFSGRQFSNSRSEMNVSTLELGDSALYLCASSLLRDGEKLVFGSGTQLSVL.

The V call is TRBV4-1, the J call TRBJ1-5; the D gene is possibly TRBD1 (5 bases). This CDR3 has 16 residues. The germline V and J ends were trimmed by 1 base and 0 bases, with 10 bases remaining between them. Germline loops: CDR1 MGHRA, CDR2 YSYEKL. The CDR3 bases are TGCGCCAGCAGCCAAGGGCGGGACTATAGCAATCAGCCCCAGCATTTT. As protein: CASSQGRDYSNQPQHF.

The rearrangement uses TRBV13 and TRBJ1-4, with D unresolved. This CDR3 region has 15 residues. V gave up 5 bases and J gave up 4 bases, with 14 bases separating them. The germline CDR1 and CDR2 sequences are PRHDT and FYEKMQ (reference sequence). The CDR3 DNA reads as TGTGCCAGCAGCCTAGCCCGTACGGGTAATGAAAAACTGTTTTTT. Translation: CASSLARTGNEKLFF. The whole variable domain, remainder taken from reference TRBV13 and TRBJ1-4, is AAGVIQSPRHLIKEKRETATLKCYPIPRHDTVYWYQQGPGQDPQFLISFYEKMQSDKGSIPDRFSAQQFSDYHSELNMSSLELGDSALYFCASSLARTGNEKLFFGSGTQLSVL.

This clonotype was observed a handful of times. This chain links TRBV2 with TRBJ2-5; tentative D call: TRBD2 (6 bases). The CDR3 is made up of 14 amino acids. CDR1 and CDR2 from the germline V gene are SNHLY and FYNNEI. Trimming took 4 bases from V and 7 from J, leaving 16 bases between them. CDR3 loop: CASSVRSGDGTQYF. The CDR3 DNA follows: TGTGCCAGCAGTGTAAGGTCGGGGGACGGGACCCAGTACTTC.

This clonotype was picked up many times. This chain uses TRBV7-2 with TRBJ2-1; D is unresolved. The CDR3 sequence is 12 residues long. CDR1 is SGHTA, CDR2 FQGNSA, per germline. Trimming took 8 bases from V and 7 from J, leaving 12 bases between them. The CDR3 DNA sequence: TGTGCCAGCGATGGCAGTTGGAATGAGCAGTTCTTC. It specifies CASDGSWNEQFF.

This clonotype was seen ten or more times. J is TRBJ2-2 and V is TRBV6-2 or TRBV6-3; 13 nucleotides match TRBD2. Losses at the gene ends were 5 bases for V and 4 bases for J; bases not matched to a gene: 13. Germline CDR1 MNHEY, CDR2 SVGEGT. The CDR3 loop spans 19 amino acids. CDR3 in DNA: TGTGCCAGCAGTACGCGCCCGGGACTAGCGGGAATCGTCACCGGGGAGCTGTTTTTT. This gives the protein CASSTRPGLAGIVTGELFF.

The table lists this clonotype with a count of one. The chain joins TRBV7-9 to TRBJ2-3; TRBD1 is a possible D gene (6 bases). The V gene lost 5 bases and the J gene lost 2 bases, with 11 bases spanning the gap. This CDR3 is 14 amino acids long. Germline V gene data show CDR1 as SEHNR and CDR2 as FQNEAQ (reference sequence). CDR3 DNA sequence: TGTGCCAGCAGCGTACGACAGGACACAGATACGCAGTATTTT. Translating gives CASSVRQDTDTQYF.

This clonotype was picked up many times. This chain links TRBV2 with TRBJ1-2; D is unresolved. Germline-derived CDR1 and CDR2 are SNHLY and FYNNEI. This CDR3 has 14 residues. V lost 6 bases and J 7 bases, leaving 18 bases between the germline ends. CDR3 residues: CASRINRVVAGYTF. CDR3 DNA: TGTGCCAGCAGGATTAATCGTGTAGTGGCTGGCTACACCTTC.

This clonotype came up a few times. The chain links TRBV27 to TRBJ2-7; 9 bases are shared with TRBD2. Germline V CDR1 and CDR2: MNHEY, SMNVEV (reference sequence). The CDR3 runs to 15 residues. Trimming removed 2 bases from V and 2 bases from J; junction bases left unmatched: 4. In DNA, the CDR3 is TGTGCCAGCAGTTTAGGGGGCGGGAGGGCCTACGAGCAGTACTTC. This codes for CASSLGGGRAYEQYF.

V is TRBV6-5 and J is TRBJ2-7; D is possibly TRBD2 (6 bases). CDR3 length equals 16 residues. Germline V lookup: CDR1 MNHEY, CDR2 SVGAGI. The V end was cut by 2 bases, the J end by 2 bases, with 16 bases between. CDR3 in DNA: TGTGCCAGCAGTTACGCCGGGGGAGCACCAACCTACGAGCAGTACTTC. This sequence encodes CASSYAGGAPTYEQYF.

This clonotype was seen many times. The chain links TRBV28 to TRBJ2-1; 7 bases align to TRBD2. The CDR3 consists of 15 residues. Trimming cost V 3 bases and J 6 bases; bases outside gene matches: 8. Germline V gene lookup returns CDR1 MDHEN and CDR2 SYDVKM. CDR3 in DNA: TGTGCCAGCAGTTTTGGGGCTAGCGGAGCCAATGAGCAGTTCTTC. Translating gives CASSFGASGANEQFF.